These 32 T cell receptor beta chains were all obtained from the same sample, sequenced in a study of memory CD8 T cells in hepatitis C reinfection. The time point denotes: late/post reinfection, 12 to 24 weeks after detection. The sorted cells went straight to TCR sequencing with no prior in vitro expansion. Using immunoSEQ multiplex PCR, the repertoire was profiled, and TCRdb retains in-frame clones only, with some absent. The data hold just over 45,000 clones, with approximately 92% observed a single time. Sequencing was carried out using naive CD8+ T cells sorted from blood. The receptors were gathered from a man between 18 and 29 years old with hepatitis C virus infection.

The chain is built from TRBV7-9 and TRBJ2-1; 7 nucleotides agree with TRBD1. Germline assignment: CDR1 SEHNR and CDR2 FQNEAQ (reference sequence). J lost 0 bases, V lost 5 bases, and 10 bases had no gene match. The CDR3 is 17 amino acids. The CDR3 sequence is CASSPGGGQYSYNEQFF. CDR3 nucleotide sequence: TGTGCCAGCAGCCCAGGGGGTGGACAGTACTCCTACAATGAGCAGTTCTTC.

This clone showed up just once. The chain carries TRBV4-1 and TRBJ2-1, with D unclear. Germline CDR1 and CDR2: MGHRA and YSYEKL. Trimming took 0 bases from V and 4 from J, leaving 4 bases between them. CDR3 size: 13 residues. CDR3 DNA: TGCGCCAGCAGCCAAGAGGAGTACAATGAGCAGTTCTTC. Protein: CASSQEEYNEQFF.

This chain joins TRBV7-8 and TRBJ2-2, with 7 bases lining up with TRBD2. CDR3 length equals 18 residues. The J segment lost 1 base and the V segment lost 1 base, leaving 9 bases of the junction unmatched. Germline CDR1 is SGHVS and CDR2 is FQNEAQ. The CDR3 nucleotides are TGTGCCAGCAGCTTAGATCCCCGGGGGGTGGGGAACACCGGGGAGCTGTTTTTT. Residues: CASSLDPRGVGNTGELFF.

This rearrangement joins TRBV4-1 to TRBJ2-3; 9 positions agree with TRBD2. The CDR3 extends over 16 amino acids. Trimming cost V 0 bases and J 2 bases; bases outside gene matches: 3. Per germline, CDR1 MGHRA and CDR2 YSYEKL. The CDR3 bases are TGCGCCAGCAGCCAAGAGAAGCGGGGGGTCACAGATACGCAGTATTTT. Protein sequence: CASSQEKRGVTDTQYF.

The chain couples TRBV4-2 to TRBJ2-2; D is unclear. Germline V gene sequence: CDR1 LGHNA, CDR2 YNFKEQ. The CDR3 loop spans 13 amino acids. The ends were cut back, 4 bases at V and 4 bases at J, with 7 bases in the middle. CDR3 protein: CASSPRSTGELFF. The CDR3 region has the DNA TGTGCCAGCAGCCCCCGCAGCACCGGGGAGCTGTTTTTT.

The chain is built from TRBV4-2 and TRBJ2-3, with TRBD2 identical over 8 bases. CDR1 is LGHNA and CDR2 is YNFKEQ in the germline V gene. The CDR3 contains 18 residues. The V gene end was trimmed by 1 base and the J gene end by 9 bases; junction bases not matched to a gene: 18. In nucleotides, the CDR3 is TGTGCCAGCAGCCAAGGACCCGGGACTAGGGTTCTCGAAGAGACGCAGTATTTT. Encoded protein: CASSQGPGTRVLEETQYF.

The chain links TRBV27 to TRBJ2-3; D is unclear. This CDR3 contains 16 residues. Trimming removed 5 bases from V and 0 bases from J, with 15 bases in between. Germline assignment: CDR1 MNHEY and CDR2 SMNVEV (reference sequence). CDR3 coding DNA: TGTGCCAGCAGTCCCGAACTCGTTACTAGCACAGATACGCAGTATTTT. Its protein product is CASSPELVTSTDTQYF.

The sample holds one count of this clone. The chain is built from TRBV7-9 and TRBJ1-2; tentative D call: TRBD1 (5 bases). Germline V gives CDR1 SEHNR, CDR2 FQNEAQ (reference sequence). The germline V and J ends were trimmed by 5 bases and 4 bases, with 11 bases remaining between them. This CDR3 has 13 amino acids. This CDR3 reads CASSPTVLYGYTF. CDR3 nucleotides: TGTGCCAGCAGCCCGACAGTTCTCTATGGCTACACCTTC.

V gene TRBV27 combines with J gene TRBJ1-2, with D unclear. Germline V CDR1 and CDR2: MNHEY, SMNVEV (reference sequence). CDR3 length: 13 amino acids. The V gene lost 6 bases and the J gene lost 6 bases, with 14 bases spanning the gap. CDR3 in amino acids: CASSHGSGNGYTF. The CDR3 region has the DNA TGTGCCAGCAGCCACGGAAGCGGGAATGGCTACACCTTC.

The rearrangement links TRBV27 to TRBJ2-1, with a weak D call TRBD2 (6 bases). The V gene lost 5 bases and the J gene lost 3 bases, with 14 bases spanning the gap. In germline, CDR1 is MNHEY, CDR2 SMNVEV (reference sequence). The CDR3 is 15 amino acids. CDR3 region: CASSTRSGSYNEQFF. CDR3 DNA: TGTGCCAGCAGTACCCGATCCGGGAGCTACAATGAGCAGTTCTTC.

The chain has TRBV5-1 and TRBJ2-2; maybe TRBD2 (5 bases). Per germline, CDR1 SGHRS and CDR2 YFSETQ. Trimming took 0 bases from V and 1 from J, leaving 7 bases between them. The CDR3 is 15 residues long. DNA of the CDR3: TGCGCCAGCAGCTTGGACGCGGGGAACACCGGGGAGCTGTTTTTT. Its translation is CASSLDAGNTGELFF.

The rearrangement joins TRBV5-5 to TRBJ2-7, with TRBD2 identical over 11 bases. The CDR3 has 14 residues. Germline V gives CDR1 SGHKS, CDR2 YYEKEE (reference sequence). With 5 bases clipped from V and 4 bases from J, the junction kept 5 bases outside the gene matches. The CDR3, as DNA: TGTGCCAGCAGTCTAGGGACTAGCGGTTACGAGCAGTACTTC. Protein sequence: CASSLGTSGYEQYF.

This chain connects TRBV15 to TRBJ1-6; 10 bases fit TRBD1. Germline-derived CDR1 and CDR2 are LNHNV and YYDKDF (reference sequence). The CDR3 extends over 14 amino acids. The ends lost 8 bases at V and 10 bases at J; junction bases unmatched: 8. CDR3 loop: CATWDRGVGSPLHF. DNA for the CDR3: TGTGCCACCTGGGACAGGGGAGTAGGGTCACCCCTCCACTTT. Full variable domain (remainder filled in from reference TRBV15 and TRBJ1-6): DAMVIQNPRYQVTQFGKPVTLSCSQTLNHNVMYWYQQKSSQAPKLLFHYYDKDFNNEADTPDNFQSRRPNTSFCFLDIRSPGLGDTAMYLCATWDRGVGSPLHFGNGTRLTVT.

CDR3 sequence reads: CASTPWQGDEQYF. CDR3 nucleotides: TGTGCCAGCACCCCCTGGCAGGGCGACGAGCAGTACTTC. The chain employs TRBV28 and TRBJ2-7; D may be TRBD1 (5 bases). The V end lost 7 bases, the J end lost 5 bases, and 15 bases lay between the germline ends. The CDR3 consists of 13 residues. Germline V gene lookup returns CDR1 MDHEN and CDR2 SYDVKM.

The rearrangement uses TRBV7-9 and TRBJ1-1; D perhaps matches TRBD1 (6 bases). The CDR3 is 14 residues long. V was clipped by 3 bases and J by 10 bases, with 18 bases between them. Germline V gene sequence: CDR1 SEHNR, CDR2 FQNEAQ (reference sequence). This CDR3 reads CASSFAQGFSRAFF. The DNA of the CDR3 is TGTGCCAGCAGCTTTGCCCAGGGGTTTAGTAGAGCTTTCTTT.

The chain employs TRBV18 and TRBJ1-3; 8 nucleotides line up with TRBD1. The V segment lost 0 bases and the J segment 4 bases; nucleotides outside the gene matches: 5. Germline CDR1 is KGHSH and CDR2 is LQKENI. This CDR3 is 16 amino acids long. The CDR3 coding sequence is TGTGCCAGCTCACCACCCCCTGGGACAGGCGGAAACACCATATATTTT. Translating it yields CASSPPPGTGGNTIYF.

The table lists this clone with a count of one. V gene TRBV13 combines with J gene TRBJ2-2; 10 nucleotides line up with TRBD2. Germline V lookup: CDR1 PRHDT, CDR2 FYEKMQ (reference sequence). The trim removed 4 bases at V and 5 bases at J, leaving 16 bases unmatched. The CDR3 runs to 19 residues. CDR3 sequence reads: CASSSHDSSSGGNTGELFF. CDR3 nucleotide sequence: TGTGCCAGCAGCTCTCACGATTCATCTAGCGGGGGAAATACCGGGGAGCTGTTTTTT.

The chain combines TRBV4-3 with TRBJ2-5; possible D gene TRBD2, 7 bases. There are 15 residues in the CDR3. Trimming left V 0 bases short and J 4 bases short, with 12 bases between. The germline V gene has CDR1 LGHNA and CDR2 YSLEER. The CDR3: CASSQERGGAETQYF. DNA of the CDR3: TGCGCCAGCAGCCAAGAAAGGGGGGGGGCAGAGACCCAGTACTTC.

The V call is TRBV9, the J call TRBJ2-1; possibly TRBD2 for D (6 bases). Deletions cut 3 bases from V and 8 bases from J, with 15 bases between. The CDR3 has 14 amino acids. Looked up from germline, CDR1 is SGDLS and CDR2 is YYNGEE. Here the CDR3 reads CASSEGTGVDEQFF. CDR3 nucleotides: TGTGCCAGCAGCGAGGGGACGGGAGTGGATGAGCAGTTCTTC.

The rearrangement uses TRBV5-8 and TRBJ1-4; 12 bases are shared with TRBD1. The junction had 6 bases not matched to a gene; V was cut back by 1 base and J by 8 bases. This CDR3 region has 16 residues. Germline assignment: CDR1 SGHTS and CDR2 YDEGEE. In DNA form, the CDR3 reads TGTGCCAGCAGCTTGTGGGGACAGGGGGCGGTCGAAAAACTGTTTTTT. This sequence encodes CASSLWGQGAVEKLFF.

V is TRBV15 and J is TRBJ2-1; 9 positions agree with TRBD1. The junction had 10 bases not matched to a gene; V was cut back by 8 bases and J by 5 bases. The CDR3 length is 15 residues. Germline values: CDR1 LNHNV, CDR2 YYDKDF (reference sequence). CDR3 sequence: CATLGGTGFNNEQFF. CDR3 nucleotide sequence: TGTGCCACCCTTGGGGGGACAGGGTTTAACAATGAGCAGTTCTTC.

This clone has just one count. This chain connects TRBV7-9 to TRBJ1-2, with 7 nucleotides matching TRBD1. The CDR3 extends over 15 amino acids. Germline CDR1 and CDR2: SEHNR and FQNEAQ (reference sequence). With 5 bases clipped from V and 0 bases from J, the junction kept 6 bases outside the gene matches. CDR3 amino acids: CASSSEQGPNYGYTF. The CDR3 DNA is TGTGCCAGCAGCAGCGAACAGGGGCCTAACTATGGCTACACCTTC.

The chain couples TRBV7-9 to TRBJ1-2; 10 bases align to TRBD1. This CDR3 spans 16 amino acids. The germline gives CDR1 SEHNR, CDR2 FQNEAQ (reference sequence). V gave up 1 base and J gave up 4 bases; unmatched junction bases: 6. CDR3 DNA sequence: TGTGCCAGCAGCTTAGAGGCGGGACAGGGGTCCTATGGCTACACCTTC. Amino acids: CASSLEAGQGSYGYTF.

V usage is TRBV25-1 and J usage is TRBJ2-7; D not resolved. This CDR3 comprises 11 residues. The V and J ends lost 8 bases and 0 bases respectively, with 5 bases between them. Germline CDR1 MGHDK, CDR2 SYGVNS. The CDR3: CASGPSYEQYF. The CDR3 DNA reads as TGTGCCAGCGGGCCCTCCTACGAGCAGTACTTC.

The chain carries TRBV11-3 and TRBJ2-1; D is undetermined. Germline assignment: CDR1 SGHNT and CDR2 YENEEA. The V and J ends lost 4 bases and 9 bases respectively, with 16 bases between them. The CDR3 is 14 residues long. The CDR3 spells CASSSTPEVREQFF. The DNA for the CDR3 is TGTGCCAGCAGCTCAACCCCAGAGGTTCGTGAGCAGTTCTTC. The full variable domain, rest sourced from reference TRBV11-3 and TRBJ2-1, is EAGVVQSPRYKIIEKKQPVAFWCNPISGHNTLYWYLQNLGQGPELLIRYENEEAVDDSQLPKDRFSAERLKGVDSTLKIQPAELGDSAVYLCASSSTPEVREQFFGPGTRLTVL.

This clone was seen only once. This rearrangement joins TRBV27 to TRBJ2-7, with D perhaps matching TRBD1 (5 bases). The CDR3 is 14 amino acids. The V end was cut by 4 bases, the J end by 0 bases, with 10 bases between. Germline CDR1 and CDR2: MNHEY and SMNVEV (reference sequence). The CDR3 loop is CASSWAQVSYEQYF. CDR3 DNA sequence: TGTGCCAGCAGTTGGGCACAGGTCTCCTACGAGCAGTACTTC.

The chain joins TRBV19 to TRBJ2-3; weak D call: TRBD2 (6 bases). This CDR3 is built from 15 residues. From germline, CDR1 is LNHDA and CDR2 SQIVND (reference sequence). The V and J ends lost 3 bases and 0 bases respectively, with 10 bases between them. The CDR3 nucleotides read TGTGCCAGTAGTATGGCCAGCGGGAGCACAGATACGCAGTATTTT. It specifies CASSMASGSTDTQYF.

This chain links TRBV27 with TRBJ2-1; TRBD1 matches at 7 bases. Germline V gene data show CDR1 as MNHEY and CDR2 as SMNVEV (reference sequence). CDR3 length: 16 amino acids. V was clipped by 5 bases and J by 0 bases; unmatched bases: 7. In DNA form, the CDR3 reads TGTGCCAGCAGTGAACAGGGGTTCAGCTCCTACAATGAGCAGTTCTTC. It specifies CASSEQGFSSYNEQFF.

The CDR3 here is CASSRHRRAGLADTQYF. The CDR3 region has the DNA TGTGCCAGCAGTCGTCACCGGCGAGCGGGGTTGGCAGATACGCAGTATTTT. This sequence joins TRBV6-7 and TRBJ2-3; 7 bases agree with TRBD2. TRBV6-7 is filed as an ORF, its function uncertain. V was clipped by 5 bases and J by 4 bases; unmatched bases: 15. The CDR3 is 17 amino acids.

This clone was counted a single time. The chain uses TRBV7-7 and TRBJ2-7, with no clear D. The V end lost 6 bases, the J end lost 3 bases, and 15 bases lay between the germline ends. The CDR3 consists of 14 residues. The germline V gene encodes CDR1 SSHAT and CDR2 FNYEAQ (reference sequence). CDR3 sequence reads: CASSSSVASYEQYV. In DNA form, the CDR3 reads TGTGCCAGCAGTTCCTCAGTAGCCAGCTACGAGCAGTACGTC.

The J gene is TRBJ2-2, the V gene TRBV9; D ambiguous. Germline-derived CDR1 and CDR2 are SGDLS and YYNGEE. There are 15 residues in the CDR3. Trimming cost V 1 base and J 0 bases, with 7 bases left between them. In DNA form, the CDR3 reads TGTGCCAGCAGCGTATCAGGATCGAACACCGGGGAGCTGTTTTTT. Protein product: CASSVSGSNTGELFF.

This rearrangement joins TRBV9 to TRBJ2-1, with TRBD1 as a possible D gene (5 bases). The CDR3 contains 12 residues. Trimming took 0 bases from V and 7 from J, leaving 5 bases between them. CDR1 is SGDLS, CDR2 YYNGEE, per germline. CDR3 region: CASSVEGNEQFF. In DNA form, the CDR3 reads TGTGCCAGCAGCGTAGAGGGGAATGAGCAGTTCTTC.